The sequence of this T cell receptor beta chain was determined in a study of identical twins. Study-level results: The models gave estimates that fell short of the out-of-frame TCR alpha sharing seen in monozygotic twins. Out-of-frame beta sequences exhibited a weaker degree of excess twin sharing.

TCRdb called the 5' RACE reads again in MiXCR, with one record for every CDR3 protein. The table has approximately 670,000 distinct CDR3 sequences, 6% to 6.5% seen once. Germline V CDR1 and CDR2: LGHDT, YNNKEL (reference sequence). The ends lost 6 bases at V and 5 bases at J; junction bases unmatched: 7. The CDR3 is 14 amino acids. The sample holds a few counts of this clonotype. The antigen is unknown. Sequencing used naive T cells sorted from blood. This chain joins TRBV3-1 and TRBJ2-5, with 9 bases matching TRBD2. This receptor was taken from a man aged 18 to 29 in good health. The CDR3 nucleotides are TGTGCCAGCAGACTAAGCGGGGGGAAGGAGACCCAGTACTTC. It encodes CASRLSGGKETQYF.